This T cell receptor (beta chain) was recovered during a study of tumor-infiltrating lymphocytes in primary liver carcinoma. On the study more broadly: Male and female patients aged 30 to 69 years made up the cohort. General study points: The study found a significantly higher top-250-clone fraction in tumors than in blood (p = 0.039).

Starting material for RNA and DNA co-extraction consisted of about 20-32 mg of unsorted bulk tissue. The patients had histopathologically diagnosed primary liver carcinoma, and their disease was treated by surgical resection. All tumor specimens exceeded 90% viable tumor cells. Starting material of 500 to 600 ng total RNA yielded TCR beta cDNA via a constant-region primer. It was through three nested multiplex PCR rounds of slightly modified ARM-PCR that TCR beta libraries arose. TCRdb redid the calling of the multiplex PCR reads with MiXCR, one entry per CDR3 protein. This table has some 120,000 distinct CDR3 sequences, roughly three fifths appearing once. Remarks on this clonotype: Its antigen is not identified.

Input material: liver tumor tissue from sampling region 1. As for subset: tumor region T1, superior pole. The sequence was collected from a woman aged 55-69 years with primary liver carcinoma and hepatitis B virus infection.

The CDR3 protein is CASSLATGNLYGYTF. DNA for the CDR3: TGTGCCAGCAGCTTAGCGACAGGGAATCTCTATGGCTACACCTTC. The chain uses TRBV7-2 and TRBJ1-2; TRBD1 matches 7 bases. V shed 0 bases, J shed 4 bases, and the junction held 5 bases outside the gene matches. The CDR3 spans 15 residues. Germline CDR1 is SGHTA and CDR2 is FQGNSA.